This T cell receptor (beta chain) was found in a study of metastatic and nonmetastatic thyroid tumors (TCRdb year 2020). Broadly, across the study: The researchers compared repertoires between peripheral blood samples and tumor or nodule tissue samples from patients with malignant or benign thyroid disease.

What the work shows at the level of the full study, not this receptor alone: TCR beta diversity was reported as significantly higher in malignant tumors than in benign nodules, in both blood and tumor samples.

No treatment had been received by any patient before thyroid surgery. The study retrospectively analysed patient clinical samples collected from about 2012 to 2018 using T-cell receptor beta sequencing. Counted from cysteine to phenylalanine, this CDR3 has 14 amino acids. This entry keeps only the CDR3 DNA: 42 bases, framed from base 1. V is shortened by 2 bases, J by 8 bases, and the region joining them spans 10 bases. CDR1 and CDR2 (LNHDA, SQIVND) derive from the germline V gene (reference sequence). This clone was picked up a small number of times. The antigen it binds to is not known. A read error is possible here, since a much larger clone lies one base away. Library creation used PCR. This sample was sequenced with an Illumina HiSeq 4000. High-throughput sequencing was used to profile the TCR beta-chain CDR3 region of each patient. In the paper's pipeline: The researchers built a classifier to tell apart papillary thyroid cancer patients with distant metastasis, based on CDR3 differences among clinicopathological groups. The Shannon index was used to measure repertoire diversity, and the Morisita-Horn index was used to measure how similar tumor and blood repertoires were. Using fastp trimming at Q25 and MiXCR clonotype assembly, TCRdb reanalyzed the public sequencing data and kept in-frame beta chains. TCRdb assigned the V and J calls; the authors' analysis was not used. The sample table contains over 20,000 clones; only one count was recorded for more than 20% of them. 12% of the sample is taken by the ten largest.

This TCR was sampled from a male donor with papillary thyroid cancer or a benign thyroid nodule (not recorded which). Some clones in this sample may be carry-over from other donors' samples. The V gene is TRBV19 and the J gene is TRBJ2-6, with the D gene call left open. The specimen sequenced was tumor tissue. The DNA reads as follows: TGTGCCAGTAGTATACGGGTGGGGTCCAACGTCCTGACTTTC. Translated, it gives CASSIRVGSNVLTF.